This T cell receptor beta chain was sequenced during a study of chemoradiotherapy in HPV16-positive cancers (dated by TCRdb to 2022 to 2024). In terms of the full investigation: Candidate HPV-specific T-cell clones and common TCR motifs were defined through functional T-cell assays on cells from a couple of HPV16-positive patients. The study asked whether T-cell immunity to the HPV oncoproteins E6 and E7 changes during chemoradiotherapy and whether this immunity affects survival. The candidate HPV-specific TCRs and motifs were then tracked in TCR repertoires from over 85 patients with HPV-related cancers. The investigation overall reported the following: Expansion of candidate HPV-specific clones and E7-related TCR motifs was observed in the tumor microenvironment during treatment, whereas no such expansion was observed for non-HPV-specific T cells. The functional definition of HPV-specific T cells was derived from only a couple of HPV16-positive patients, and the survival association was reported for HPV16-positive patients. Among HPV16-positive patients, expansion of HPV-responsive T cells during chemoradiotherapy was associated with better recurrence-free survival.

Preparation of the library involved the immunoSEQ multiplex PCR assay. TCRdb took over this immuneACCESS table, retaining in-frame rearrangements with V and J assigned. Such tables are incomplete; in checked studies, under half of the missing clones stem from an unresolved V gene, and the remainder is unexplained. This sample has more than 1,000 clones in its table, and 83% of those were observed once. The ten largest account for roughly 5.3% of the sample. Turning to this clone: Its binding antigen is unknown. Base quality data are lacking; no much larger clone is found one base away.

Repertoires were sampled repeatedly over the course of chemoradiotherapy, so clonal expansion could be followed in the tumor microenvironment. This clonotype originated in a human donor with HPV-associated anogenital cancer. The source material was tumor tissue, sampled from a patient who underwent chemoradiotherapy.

The DNA is TGTGCCAGCAGTGTCATGGCGGGGGCCCAAGAGACCCAGTACTTC. Its translation is CASSVMAGAQETQYF. The chain employs TRBV6-1 and TRBJ2-5, with TRBD2 perhaps the D gene, on 7 matching bases. V and J are truncated by 4 bases and 1 base respectively, leaving an intervening sequence of 13 bases. The germline V gene supplies CDR1 MNHNS and CDR2 SASEGT. The CDR3 sequence holds 15 residues, the cysteine and phenylalanine included. The CDR3 DNA has 45 bases and is translated from base 1.